The 28 T cell receptor beta chains below come from one sample, sequenced in a study of human T cells and chemical hapten exposure. As for time point: patch test 1, 2 weeks after DPC sensitization. Treatment meaning: therapeutic diphenylcyclopropenone sensitization with weekly scalp DPC. Each CDR3 protein is one row after TCRdb ran MiXCR on the RACE reads. The table records over 95,000 distinct CDR3 sequences, 9.5% to 15% of them present only once. The input for sequencing was whole blood, taken in connection with sensitization to the hapten diphenylcyclopropenone (DPC). The receptors stem from a woman in her forties with alopecia areata. Some clones in this sample may be carry-over from other donors' samples.

V is TRBV7-9 and J is TRBJ1-5; possibly TRBD1 for D (6 bases). V was trimmed by 10 bases and J by 3 bases, leaving 25 bases between them. CDR3 length: 17 amino acids. Germline CDR1 reads SEHNR; CDR2 reads FQNEAQ (reference sequence). The chain's CDR3 is CAIHRAGGSNPNQPQHF. DNA for the CDR3: TGTGCCATACACAGGGCGGGGGGCTCGAACCCCAATCAGCCCCAGCATTTT.

This clonotype was found a few times. V gene TRBV6-1 combines with J gene TRBJ2-6; D perhaps matches TRBD2 (5 bases). The CDR3 loop spans 15 amino acids. Germline lookup yields CDR1 MNHNS and CDR2 SASEGT. V lost 4 bases to trimming and J lost 0 bases, with 7 bases between them. CDR3 in amino acids: CASSARDSGANVLTF. The CDR3 nucleotides are TGTGCCAGCAGTGCGAGGGACTCTGGGGCCAACGTCCTGACTTTC.

The V gene is TRBV3-1, the J gene TRBJ2-2, with D tentatively TRBD1 or TRBD2 (5 bases each). The CDR3 has 13 amino acids. Trimming left V 2 bases short and J 14 bases short, with 15 bases between. Germline V gene sequence: CDR1 LGHDT, CDR2 YNNKEL (reference sequence). The CDR3 loop is CASSQRGELILFF. CDR3 nucleotide sequence: TGTGCCAGCAGCCAAAGGGGAGAACTAATCCTGTTTTTT.

This clonotype was recorded at least ten times. V gene TRBV29-1 combines with J gene TRBJ1-1; unclear D gene. This CDR3 contains 11 residues. V gave up 6 bases and J gave up 2 bases, with 7 bases separating them. Per the germline V gene, CDR1 is SQVTM and CDR2 is ANQGSEA. In DNA form, the CDR3 reads TGCAGCGTCGCCTTAAACACTGAAGCTTTCTTT. It encodes CSVALNTEAFF.

J is TRBJ2-1 and V is TRBV5-1; D is perhaps TRBD1 (6 bases). V lost 6 bases and J 4 bases, leaving 11 bases between the germline ends. The CDR3 covers 13 residues. CDR1 and CDR2 from the germline V gene are SGHRS and YFSETQ. CDR3 sequence reads: CASTVQGYNEQFF. In DNA form, the CDR3 reads TGCGCCAGCACCGTACAGGGATACAATGAGCAGTTCTTC.

The chain is built from TRBV29-1 and TRBJ2-1, with D perhaps given as TRBD1 or TRBD2 (5 bases each). Germline CDR1 SQVTM, CDR2 ANQGSEA. V lost 6 bases, J lost 9 bases, and 21 bases lay in between. The CDR3 sequence is 14 residues long. The CDR3 nucleotides read TGCAGCGTGATCCGGGACGGAGACGAGCTTGAGCAGTTCTTC. Its translation is CSVIRDGDELEQFF.

This rearrangement joins TRBV24-1 to TRBJ2-3; D unclear. The CDR3 length is 14 residues. Trimming took 3 bases from V and 6 from J, leaving 12 bases between them. Germline values: CDR1 KGHDR, CDR2 SFDVKD. This CDR3 reads CATSDTRHPDTQYF. CDR3 nucleotides: TGTGCCACCAGTGATACAAGACATCCCGATACGCAGTATTTT.

This clonotype came up a few times. CDR3: CASSLSYSGANVLTF. In nucleotides, the CDR3 is TGTGCCAGCAGTCTAAGTTACTCTGGGGCCAACGTCCTGACTTTC. The chain is built from TRBV28 and TRBJ2-6; D is undetermined. V lost 5 bases and J 0 bases, leaving 8 bases between the germline ends. The germline V gene encodes CDR1 MDHEN and CDR2 SYDVKM. This CDR3 is built from 15 residues.

This clonotype has at least ten counts. The chain is built from TRBV7-9 and TRBJ2-4, with TRBD2 matching 14 bases. The ends lost 3 bases at V and 5 bases at J; junction bases unmatched: 9. This CDR3 has 18 residues. The germline gives CDR1 SEHNR, CDR2 FQNEAQ (reference sequence). The CDR3 DNA reads TGTGCCAGCAGCTTCCCCCCTGGACTAGCGGGAGGAGAAAACATTCAGTACTTC. The encoded protein is CASSFPPGLAGGENIQYF.

V is TRBV9 and J is TRBJ1-4; D might be TRBD1 (5 bases). The germline V gene encodes CDR1 SGDLS and CDR2 YYNGEE. V was clipped by 4 bases and J by 0 bases, with 19 bases between them. There are 18 residues in the CDR3. CDR3 loop: CASSFGTEDYTTNEKLFF. The CDR3 DNA reads as TGTGCCAGCAGCTTCGGGACCGAAGACTATACAACTAATGAAAAACTGTTTTTT.

This clonotype was seen ten or more times. The genes are TRBV18 and TRBJ1-4; a possible D gene is TRBD1 (5 bases). CDR1 and CDR2 (germline): KGHSH, LQKENI. With 4 bases removed from V and 6 bases from J, the gap between germline ends came to 21 bases. The CDR3 is 17 amino acids. CDR3 in DNA: TGTGCCAGCTCACGGGGCAGGGCACAAACCGAGGATGAAAAACTGTTTTTT. It codes for CASSRGRAQTEDEKLFF.

The J gene is TRBJ2-2, the V gene TRBV7-9; D gene ambiguous. V lost 1 base and J 3 bases, leaving 12 bases between the germline ends. The CDR3 covers 16 residues. Germline V gene lookup returns CDR1 SEHNR and CDR2 FQNEAQ (reference sequence). This CDR3 reads CASSLGGRRDTGELFF. The CDR3 coding sequence is TGTGCCAGCAGCTTAGGGGGAAGACGAGACACCGGGGAGCTGTTTTTT.

This clonotype has only a few counts. The rearrangement uses TRBV18 and TRBJ2-4, with D perhaps TRBD1 or TRBD2 (5 bases each). The CDR3 has 14 amino acids. Trimming stripped 4 bases from V and 4 bases from J, with 11 bases between. The germline V gene has CDR1 KGHSH and CDR2 LQKENI. This chain's CDR3 is CASSRGPAKNIQYF. DNA of the CDR3: TGTGCCAGCTCACGGGGACCCGCAAAAAACATTCAGTACTTC.

The V and J genes are TRBV12-3 or TRBV12-4 and TRBJ2-5; D possibly corresponds to TRBD1 (8 bases). Trimming shortened V by 6 bases and J by 5 bases, and 10 bases separated the two germline ends. The CDR3 consists of 12 residues. The CDR3 here is CASRQGGETQYF. The CDR3 coding sequence is TGTGCCAGCAGACAGGGGGGGGAGACCCAGTACTTC.

This clonotype was seen a handful of times. In DNA form, the CDR3 reads TGCAGTGCTCGCCCCCTGGGGCCCCAGCATTTT. Translating gives CSARPLGPQHF. The V gene is TRBV20-1, the J gene TRBJ1-5; D gene unclear. Trimming removed 5 bases from V and 9 bases from J, with 11 bases in between. Germline loops: CDR1 DFQATT, CDR2 SNEGSKA (reference sequence). There are 11 residues in the CDR3.

This clonotype has just a few counts. The chain carries TRBV5-1 and TRBJ2-3; D perhaps matches TRBD1 (6 bases). The CDR3 covers 16 residues. The germline gives CDR1 SGHRS, CDR2 YFSETQ. V was pared by 2 bases and J by 1 base, with 14 bases between. CDR3 loop: CASSLGPSGGTDTQYF. DNA of the CDR3: TGCGCCAGCAGCTTAGGACCCTCAGGGGGCACAGATACGCAGTATTTT.

The CDR3 region is CASSPGENTEAFF. Here the CDR3 DNA reads TGTGCCAGCTCACCAGGGGAGAACACTGAAGCTTTCTTT. The chain uses TRBV18 and TRBJ1-1; D unclear. V lost 2 bases and J 1 base, leaving 5 bases between the germline ends. Germline CDR1 reads KGHSH; CDR2 reads LQKENI. The CDR3 runs to 13 residues.

This clonotype has just a few counts. The gene calls are TRBV7-6 and TRBJ2-1; TRBD2 matches 14 bases. The CDR3 spans 17 residues. Germline trimming cut 4 bases from V and 8 bases from J; bases unmatched to any gene: 10. The germline CDR1 and CDR2 sequences are SGHVS and FNYEAQ. The CDR3 is CASSSGGTSGSTHEQFF. CDR3 bases: TGTGCCAGCAGCTCAGGGGGGACTAGCGGGAGTACGCATGAGCAGTTCTTC.

This clonotype was observed a few times. This chain links TRBV2 with TRBJ2-1; tentative D call: TRBD2 (5 bases). CDR1 and CDR2 from the germline V gene are SNHLY and FYNNEI. This CDR3 comprises 13 residues. The germline V and J ends were trimmed by 6 bases and 9 bases, with 15 bases remaining between them. The CDR3 is CASSAQLASEQFF. As DNA, the CDR3 is TGTGCCAGCAGCGCTCAGCTAGCTAGTGAGCAGTTCTTC.

The chain recombines TRBV29-1 with TRBJ1-1, with D perhaps TRBD1 (6 bases). V shed 6 bases and J shed 6 bases, with 14 bases lying between them. This CDR3 is built from 12 residues. The germline gives CDR1 SQVTM, CDR2 ANQGSEA. CDR3 nucleotides: TGCAGCGTCCAACCTGGGGGCGCTGAAGCTTTCTTT. Amino acids: CSVQPGGAEAFF.

This clonotype was seen a handful of times. This chain joins TRBV28 and TRBJ1-1; possibly TRBD1 for D (5 bases). This CDR3 has 14 residues. V gave up 4 bases and J gave up 5 bases, with 14 bases separating them. Germline CDR1 reads MDHEN; CDR2 reads SYDVKM. The CDR3 here is CASSWGTGRTEAFF. As DNA, the CDR3 is TGTGCCAGCAGTTGGGGCACAGGCCGAACTGAAGCTTTCTTT.

This clonotype occurred many times. The chain is built from TRBV15 and TRBJ1-2; D is uncertain. The CDR3 is 16 amino acids. The V end was cut by 3 bases, the J end by 4 bases, with 18 bases between. CDR1 is LNHNV and CDR2 is YYDKDF in the germline V gene (reference sequence). CDR3 region: CATSRFEGSLGYGYTF. The CDR3, as DNA: TGTGCCACCAGCAGGTTCGAGGGTTCTTTAGGCTATGGCTACACCTTC.

This clonotype was detected many times. The CDR3 sequence: CASSLGGGELFF. Here the CDR3 DNA reads TGTGCCAGCAGCCTGGGAGGCGGGGAGCTGTTTTTT. J is TRBJ2-2 and V is TRBV3-1, with D tentatively TRBD2 (6 bases). With 4 bases removed from V and 7 bases from J, the gap between germline ends came to 7 bases. CDR1 LGHDT and CDR2 YNNKEL come from the germline V gene (reference sequence). The CDR3 runs 12 residues. Together with reference TRBV3-1 and TRBJ2-2, the CDR3 gives the full variable domain: DTAVSQTPKYLVTQMGNDKSIKCEQNLGHDTMYWYKQDSKKFLKIMFSYNNKELIINETVPNRFSPKSPDKAHLNLHINSLELGDSAVYFCASSLGGGELFFGEGSRLTVL.

This clonotype appeared a few times. The V gene is TRBV7-6, the J gene TRBJ2-1; no firm D call. The CDR3 has 16 residues. Trimming shortened V by 5 bases and J by 1 base, and 15 bases separated the two germline ends. CDR1 is SGHVS, CDR2 FNYEAQ, per germline. DNA of the CDR3: TGTGCCAGCAGCCTACCGCCAGGCAGGTCCTACAATGAGCAGTTCTTC. It encodes CASSLPPGRSYNEQFF.

This clonotype has more than one count but fewer than ten. This chain uses TRBV20-1 with TRBJ2-3; tentatively, D is TRBD1 (5 bases). Between the trimmed V and J ends, which lost 0 bases and 2 bases, there was a span of 12 bases. Germline V CDR1 and CDR2: DFQATT, SNEGSKA (reference sequence). The CDR3 totals 15 residues. The CDR3 DNA sequence: TGCAGTGCTAGAGATAGCAACAGGCCCACAGATACGCAGTATTTT. Protein sequence: CSARDSNRPTDTQYF.

This clonotype was seen a handful of times. The chain links TRBV5-3 to TRBJ2-7, with a weak D call TRBD1 (7 bases). Being an ORF, TRBV5-3 has a function that is uncertain. V was pared by 4 bases and J by 2 bases, with 13 bases between. The CDR3 covers 14 residues. CDR3: CARSAGQNTYEQYF. The CDR3 DNA reads as TGTGCCAGAAGCGCGGGACAGAACACCTACGAGCAGTACTTC.

In this sample, this clonotype turned up many times. The chain is built from TRBV7-2 and TRBJ2-7, with TRBD1 identical over 10 bases. The CDR3 consists of 14 residues. J was trimmed by 5 bases and V by 5 bases; bases with no gene match: 6. Germline-derived CDR1 and CDR2 are SGHTA and FQGNSA. CDR3 DNA: TGTGCCAGCAGCCCAGACAGGGGGCTCGACGAGCAGTACTTC. Its translation is CASSPDRGLDEQYF.

This chain uses TRBV6-6 with TRBJ1-1; maybe TRBD1 (5 bases). This CDR3 spans 16 amino acids. Germline V gives CDR1 MNHNY, CDR2 SVGAGI (reference sequence). V was pared by 7 bases and J by 3 bases, with 21 bases between. The CDR3 is CASTPTAPRGDTEAFF. The CDR3 nucleotides are TGTGCCAGCACTCCCACGGCCCCTAGGGGTGACACTGAAGCTTTCTTT.